This passage covers 32 T cell receptor beta chains from one sample sequenced in a study of control samples from healthy donors and cancer patients. The table came from immunoSEQ multiplex PCR; TCRdb's copy has only in-frame clones and leaves some out. The table shows approximately 190,000 clones, with around 93% occurring only once. The sample taken for sequencing was blood. These receptors were collected from a man between 25 and 39 years old in good health.

V usage is TRBV18 and J usage is TRBJ2-3; possible D gene TRBD1, 5 bases. V shed 1 base and J shed 0 bases, with 8 bases lying between them. Germline V gene sequence: CDR1 KGHSH, CDR2 LQKENI. This CDR3 is 15 amino acids long. In DNA form, the CDR3 reads TGTGCCAGCTCACCACGGCAGGGAAGCACAGATACGCAGTATTTT. As protein: CASSPRQGSTDTQYF.

The chain recombines TRBV11-1 with TRBJ2-2; D ambiguous. CDR1 is SGHAT and CDR2 is FQDESV in the germline V gene (reference sequence). The V end was cut by 2 bases, the J end by 3 bases, with 4 bases between. This CDR3 has 13 amino acids. CDR3 sequence (DNA): TGTGCCAGCAGCTTACGGGACACCGGGGAGCTGTTTTTT. It is translated as CASSLRDTGELFF.

The chain employs TRBV7-9 and TRBJ2-1; 10 nucleotides match TRBD2. J was trimmed by 1 base and V by 4 bases; bases with no gene match: 1. The CDR3 has 15 residues. In germline, CDR1 is SEHNR, CDR2 FQNEAQ (reference sequence). This chain's CDR3 is CASSSLAGSYNEQFF. For the CDR3, the DNA is TGTGCCAGCAGCTCACTAGCGGGGTCCTACAATGAGCAGTTCTTC.

The chain employs TRBV2 and TRBJ1-5; unclear D gene. This CDR3 has 14 amino acids. Per germline, CDR1 SNHLY and CDR2 FYNNEI. The germline V and J ends were trimmed by 4 bases and 7 bases, with 14 bases remaining between them. CDR3 region: CASSVKTIDQPQHF. The CDR3 DNA is TGTGCCAGCAGTGTCAAGACGATTGACCAGCCCCAGCATTTT.

The V gene is TRBV6-5, the J gene TRBJ2-3; tentatively, D is TRBD1 (6 bases). The CDR3 has 13 residues. Germline-derived CDR1 and CDR2 are MNHEY and SVGAGI. Trimming pared 6 bases from V and 9 bases from J, leaving 16 bases between. Written as DNA, the CDR3 is TGTGCCAGCAGCATATCCAGGGGAAAGACGCAGTATTTT. It codes for CASSISRGKTQYF.

In regard to this clone: The same CDR3 can be traced to other DNA sequences in this sample. This sequence joins TRBV7-8 and TRBJ1-1, with no clear D. The CDR3 runs to 13 residues. CDR1 is SGHVS and CDR2 is FQNEAQ in the germline V gene. V was clipped by 7 bases and J by 0 bases, with 9 bases between them. The CDR3 coding sequence is TGTGCCAGCACTTCACAGATGAACACTGAAGCTTTCTTT. Translated: CASTSQMNTEAFF.

The chain links TRBV6-2 or TRBV6-3 to TRBJ2-5; D remains unclear. Germline V gene sequence: CDR1 MNHEY, CDR2 SVGEGT. This CDR3 is built from 14 residues. V dropped 0 bases and J dropped 2 bases, with 7 bases sitting between them. The CDR3 DNA reads TGTGCCAGCAGTTACTCGATAGGGCAAGAGACCCAGTACTTC. The encoded protein is CASSYSIGQETQYF.

CDR3 protein: CATSGQANQPQHF. The CDR3 DNA is TGTGCCACCAGTGGACAGGCCAATCAGCCCCAGCATTTT. V usage is TRBV24-1 and J usage is TRBJ1-5; D perhaps matches TRBD1 (6 bases). CDR1 and CDR2 (germline): KGHDR, SFDVKD. The CDR3 is made up of 13 amino acids. Trimming pared 5 bases from V and 3 bases from J, leaving 7 bases between.

This clone has a single count. The chain couples TRBV7-9 to TRBJ2-5; TRBD2 is a possible D gene (7 bases). This CDR3 spans 18 amino acids. The V gene's germline CDR1 is SEHNR and CDR2 FQNEAQ (reference sequence). The V gene lost 0 bases and the J gene lost 5 bases, with 22 bases spanning the gap. In DNA, the CDR3 is TGTGCCAGCAGCTTAGCCTACGGGGGGCCTAGTGAAAAGGAGACCCAGTACTTC. Translation gives CASSLAYGGPSEKETQYF.

This chain links TRBV30 with TRBJ2-7; 9 bases agree with TRBD1. The CDR3 runs to 17 residues. Losses at the gene ends were 0 bases for V and 0 bases for J; bases not matched to a gene: 9. Germline V gives CDR1 GTSNPN, CDR2 SVGIG (reference sequence). CDR3 bases: TGTGCCTGGAGTGTATGGGGACAGGGCCTGAGCTCCTACGAGCAGTACTTC. Its protein product is CAWSVWGQGLSSYEQYF.

The chain joins TRBV15 to TRBJ1-5, with D perhaps TRBD1 (6 bases). This CDR3 has 16 amino acids. Germline lookup yields CDR1 LNHNV and CDR2 YYDKDF (reference sequence). With 1 base removed from V and 3 bases from J, the gap between germline ends came to 13 bases. As DNA, the CDR3 is TGTGCCACCAGCAGAGTGAAAACAGGGAACAATCAGCCCCAGCATTTT. Translation gives CATSRVKTGNNQPQHF.

The table lists this clone with a count of one. The rearrangement links TRBV10-2 to TRBJ1-3; no clear D gene. The CDR3 contains 13 residues. Germline CDR1 reads WSHSY; CDR2 reads SAAADI. V was cut by 7 bases and J by 0 bases, with 7 bases left in between. The CDR3 here is CASTDPSGNTIYF. The CDR3 DNA follows: TGCGCCAGCACAGACCCCTCTGGAAACACCATATATTTT.

V usage is TRBV5-1 and J usage is TRBJ2-7; D is unclear. The CDR3 is made up of 11 amino acids. Between the trimmed V and J ends, which lost 5 bases and 3 bases, there was a span of 6 bases. CDR1 SGHRS and CDR2 YFSETQ come from the germline V gene. CDR3 amino acids: CASRNLYEQYF. The CDR3 DNA is TGCGCCAGCAGGAACCTCTACGAGCAGTACTTC.

In DNA form, the CDR3 reads TGTGCCACCAACACCGGAGGGACAGGGGGGTATAGCAATCAGCCCCAGCATTTT. This translates into CATNTGGTGGYSNQPQHF. V gene TRBV19 combines with J gene TRBJ1-5; 11 bases fit TRBD1. In germline, CDR1 is LNHDA, CDR2 SQIVND (reference sequence). The CDR3 runs to 18 residues. Unmatched junction bases numbered 14, after V lost 10 bases and J lost 0 bases.

Turning to this clone: Other DNA variants within this sample encode the same CDR3. V and J are TRBV6-5 and TRBJ2-7, with 7 bases identical to TRBD2. Germline CDR1 MNHEY, CDR2 SVGAGI. V shed 7 bases, J shed 0 bases, and the junction held 9 bases outside the gene matches. The CDR3 is 15 residues long. CDR3 bases: TGTGCCAGCACCCCGGGGTCGGGGGGCTCCTACGAGCAGTACTTC. This gives the protein CASTPGSGGSYEQYF.

The chain has TRBV19 and TRBJ1-4; unclear D gene. The CDR3 runs 15 residues. In germline, CDR1 is LNHDA, CDR2 SQIVND (reference sequence). Trimming pared 5 bases from V and 4 bases from J, leaving 14 bases between. The CDR3 is CASSYPDGINEKLFF. CDR3 bases: TGTGCCAGTAGTTACCCGGACGGTATTAATGAAAAACTGTTTTTT. The variable domain in full, with the rest retrieved from reference TRBV19 and TRBJ1-4, is DGGITQSPKYLFRKEGQNVTLSCEQNLNHDAMYWYRQDPGQGLRLIYYSQIVNDFQKGDIAEGYSVSREKKESFPLTVTSAQKNPTAFYLCASSYPDGINEKLFFGSGTQLSVL.

The genes are TRBV19 and TRBJ1-2; 9 nucleotides align to TRBD1. V was pared by 5 bases and J by 4 bases, with 8 bases of the junction left unmatched. CDR3 length equals 15 residues. Germline CDR1 is LNHDA and CDR2 is SQIVND (reference sequence). CDR3 residues: CASSGGGQGSYGYTF. The CDR3, as DNA: TGTGCCAGTAGTGGCGGGGGACAGGGAAGCTATGGCTACACCTTC.

This chain joins TRBV14 and TRBJ1-1, with TRBD1 identical over 7 bases. This CDR3 comprises 17 residues. Germline V lookup: CDR1 SGHDN, CDR2 FVKESK. V shed 0 bases and J 3 bases; nucleotides not matched to a gene: 10. CDR3 DNA: TGTGCCAGCAGCCAAGAAACGGACAGGTTTAGGGACACTGAAGCTTTCTTT. Translation gives CASSQETDRFRDTEAFF.

The chain carries TRBV27 and TRBJ2-2; 7 nucleotides align to TRBD1. J gave up 5 bases and V 1 base, and 10 bases lay outside the gene matches. Per the germline V gene, CDR1 is MNHEY and CDR2 is SMNVEV (reference sequence). The CDR3 is 17 residues long. CDR3 sequence: CASSLWGQGVPTGELFF. The DNA of the CDR3 is TGTGCCAGCAGTTTATGGGGCCAGGGGGTTCCGACCGGGGAGCTGTTTTTT.

The chain employs TRBV24-1 and TRBJ2-3, with D unclear. V lost 5 bases, J lost 3 bases, and 5 bases lay in between. Germline V gene sequence: CDR1 KGHDR, CDR2 SFDVKD. This CDR3 has 12 residues. The CDR3 bases are TGTGCCACCAGTGGATTTACAGATACGCAGTATTTT. Translating it yields CATSGFTDTQYF.

CDR3 nucleotides: TGTGCCAGCTCACCACAAGGGGCCAAGGCCCATAATTCACCCCTCCACTTT. Protein product: CASSPQGAKAHNSPLHF. The chain carries TRBV18 and TRBJ1-6; D is perhaps TRBD1 (5 bases). Trimming cost V 1 base and J 5 bases, with 15 bases left between them. Germline V lookup: CDR1 KGHSH, CDR2 LQKENI. The CDR3 is made up of 17 amino acids.

The rearrangement links TRBV5-6 to TRBJ2-7, with D possibly being TRBD1 (6 bases). CDR1 and CDR2 from the germline V gene are SGHDT and YYEEEE. The germline V and J ends were trimmed by 2 bases and 7 bases, with 13 bases remaining between them. The CDR3 contains 13 residues. CDR3 residues: CASSLAPGEEQYF. In DNA form, the CDR3 reads TGTGCCAGCAGCTTAGCACCAGGGGAAGAGCAGTACTTC.

V and J are TRBV11-2 and TRBJ2-1; 15 bases agree with TRBD2. There are 20 residues in the CDR3. Germline CDR1 SGHAT, CDR2 FQNNGV. Trimming removed 0 bases from V and 0 bases from J; junction bases left unmatched: 6. The CDR3 DNA sequence: TGTGCCAGCAGCTTAGAGGGACTAGCGGGGGGCCGGAGCTCCTACAATGAGCAGTTCTTC. Its translation: CASSLEGLAGGRSSYNEQFF.

The chain joins TRBV10-3 to TRBJ1-2, with 11 positions matching TRBD1. V trimming: 5 bases; J trimming: 7 bases; junction bases outside the gene matches: 6. The CDR3 is 14 amino acids. Germline assignment: CDR1 ENHRY and CDR2 SYGVKD. CDR3 nucleotide sequence: TGTGCCATCAGTCCTGGACAGGGGGCAGGTGGCTACACCTTC. This sequence encodes CAISPGQGAGGYTF.

CDR3 DNA sequence: TGTGCCAGCAGCGTTGGTCTACCCGGGGGGCAGTACTTC. Amino acids: CASSVGLPGGQYF. This chain joins TRBV5-5 and TRBJ2-7; the D gene is possibly TRBD2 (6 bases). Germline CDR1 and CDR2: SGHKS and YYEKEE (reference sequence). The CDR3 extends over 13 amino acids. The germline V and J ends were trimmed by 4 bases and 9 bases, with 17 bases remaining between them.

The genes are TRBV5-1 and TRBJ2-3, with 8 positions matching TRBD1. Germline lookup yields CDR1 SGHRS and CDR2 YFSETQ. The CDR3 has 13 amino acids. The V and J ends lost 4 bases and 5 bases, in that order; junction bases with no gene match: 3. The CDR3 region has the DNA TGCGCCAGCAGCGCCGACAGGGGAGATACGCAGTATTTT. Translating gives CASSADRGDTQYF.

The chain uses TRBV4-1 and TRBJ2-1, with 9 bases that match TRBD2. The germline V gene has CDR1 MGHRA and CDR2 YSYEKL. The CDR3 is made up of 15 amino acids. V shed 4 bases and J 4 bases; nucleotides not matched to a gene: 5. The DNA of the CDR3 is TGCGCCAGCAGCCCCTTAGCGGGGGCGTACAATGAGCAGTTCTTC. Protein sequence: CASSPLAGAYNEQFF.

The chain carries TRBV14 and TRBJ2-6; tentatively, D is TRBD2 (7 bases). Deletions cut 2 bases from V and 4 bases from J, with 15 bases between. CDR3 length: 17 residues. CDR1 and CDR2 from the germline V gene are SGHDN and FVKESK. The chain's CDR3 is CASSQQGRARGANVLTF. CDR3 DNA: TGTGCCAGCAGCCAACAGGGGAGGGCTCGAGGGGCCAACGTCCTGACTTTC.

The CDR3 sequence is CASSRNRGFTEAFF. Written as DNA, the CDR3 is TGTGCCAGCAGCCGGAATAGGGGCTTCACTGAAGCTTTCTTT. V and J are TRBV14 and TRBJ1-1, with D perhaps TRBD1 (5 bases). Germline assignment: CDR1 SGHDN and CDR2 FVKESK. V gave up 4 bases and J gave up 4 bases, with 13 bases separating them. There are 14 residues in the CDR3. The variable domain in full, with the rest retrieved from reference TRBV14 and TRBJ1-1, is EAGVTQFPSHSVIEKGQTVTLRCDPISGHDNLYWYRRVMGKEIKFLLHFVKESKQDESGMPNNRFLAERTGGTYSTLKVQPAELEDSGVYFCASSRNRGFTEAFFGQGTRLTVV.

V is TRBV29-1 and J is TRBJ2-7, with TRBD2 as a possible D gene (6 bases). The germline V gene has CDR1 SQVTM and CDR2 ANQGSEA. Between the trimmed V and J ends, which lost 6 bases and 2 bases, there was a span of 14 bases. The CDR3 sequence is 13 residues long. The CDR3 reads CSVGWGGTYEQYF. CDR3 sequence (DNA): TGCAGCGTGGGATGGGGAGGAACCTACGAGCAGTACTTC.

The V gene is TRBV5-6, the J gene TRBJ2-1; 7 nucleotides line up with TRBD1. Germline assignment: CDR1 SGHDT and CDR2 YYEEEE. The CDR3 consists of 16 residues. V was pared by 4 bases and J by 7 bases, with 14 bases of the junction left unmatched. Written as DNA, the CDR3 is TGTGCCAGCAGCCTCCCTGAAGGGGGCCTTTTAAATGAGCAGTTCTTC. Amino acid sequence: CASSLPEGGLLNEQFF.

The J gene is TRBJ2-1, the V gene TRBV9, with D unresolved. This CDR3 region has 13 residues. V lost 0 bases, J lost 9 bases, and 10 bases lay in between. CDR1 and CDR2 from the germline V gene are SGDLS and YYNGEE. CDR3 sequence (DNA): TGTGCCAGCAGCGTAGGTCGAATGGCTGAGCAGTTCTTC. Translating gives CASSVGRMAEQFF.